These 14 T cell receptor beta chains originate from one sample sequenced in a study of cytomegalovirus exposure and HLA in healthy donors. The PCR used 60 Vbeta and 13 Jbeta primers. The data were produced by immunoSEQ multiplex PCR, yet TCRdb's version contains in-frame clones alone and is incomplete. The profile covers roughly 120,000 clones, with around 83% appearing a single time and just under 3% taken by the ten largest. The specimen sequenced was PBMCs. Receptor source: a young woman in good health and CMV-seropositive.

This clone was seen a few times. The rearrangement joins TRBV6-1 to TRBJ1-1, with D unclear. V gave up 7 bases and J gave up 3 bases, with 3 bases separating them. The germline V gene encodes CDR1 MNHNS and CDR2 SASEGT. The CDR3 extends over 10 amino acids. The CDR3 is CASTDTEAFF. For the CDR3, the DNA is TGTGCCAGCACAGACACTGAAGCTTTCTTT.

The sample holds a few counts of this clone. This chain connects TRBV21-1 to TRBJ1-4; the table calls TRBD1, which could not be checked here. TRBV21-1 is a documented pseudogene. This CDR3 has 13 residues. DNA for the CDR3: TGTGCCAGCAGCCTACCAGGGGACGAAAAACTGTTTTTT. Translating it yields CASSLPGDEKLFF.

The chain has TRBV5-4 and TRBJ2-2, with D possibly being TRBD1 (5 bases). CDR3 size: 15 residues. Germline CDR1 SGHNT, CDR2 YYREEE (reference sequence). Trimming took off 1 base at V and 0 bases at J, with 7 bases between the two ends. The CDR3 nucleotides are TGTGCCAGCAGCTTGAGGGGCTCGAACACCGGGGAGCTGTTTTTT. Amino acid sequence: CASSLRGSNTGELFF.

V is TRBV7-9 and J is TRBJ1-2, with a tentative D call TRBD1 (5 bases). V lost 4 bases and J lost 5, with 17 bases in between. Germline CDR1 is SEHNR and CDR2 is FQNEAQ (reference sequence). The CDR3 loop spans 15 amino acids. CDR3 loop: CASSSTSGERYGYTF. CDR3 bases: TGTGCCAGCAGCTCGACCTCGGGGGAGCGATATGGCTACACCTTC.

The chain links TRBV18 to TRBJ1-2, with TRBD1 as a possible D gene (5 bases). Between the trimmed V and J ends, which lost 3 bases and 3 bases, there was a span of 14 bases. CDR1 KGHSH and CDR2 LQKENI come from the germline V gene. The CDR3 has 15 amino acids. The chain's CDR3 is CASSPMEGRDYGYTF. The CDR3 DNA sequence: TGTGCCAGCTCACCTATGGAGGGCAGGGACTATGGCTACACCTTC.

This chain links TRBV6-6 with TRBJ1-3; 7 nucleotides agree with TRBD1. Losses at the gene ends were 6 bases for V and 10 bases for J; bases not matched to a gene: 6. This CDR3 contains 12 residues. Germline V gene lookup returns CDR1 MNHNY and CDR2 SVGAGI (reference sequence). As DNA, the CDR3 is TGTGCCAGCAGCCAGGGGGGACAAACCATATATTTT. It codes for CASSQGGQTIYF.

The V call is TRBV6-1, the J call TRBJ1-5; 8 bases agree with TRBD1. The CDR3 contains 13 residues. The V gene's germline CDR1 is MNHNS and CDR2 SASEGT. V was pared by 5 bases and J by 11 bases, with 8 bases of the junction left unmatched. CDR3 nucleotide sequence: TGTGCCAGCAGTCAGGACAGGGACCAAACCCAGCATTTT. This sequence encodes CASSQDRDQTQHF.

The CDR3 protein is CASSLVAGANEKLFF. CDR3 DNA: TGCGCCAGCAGCTTGGTGGCAGGGGCTAATGAAAAACTGTTTTTT. V is TRBV5-1 and J is TRBJ1-4, with TRBD1 as a possible D gene (6 bases). From germline, CDR1 is SGHRS and CDR2 YFSETQ. Between the trimmed V and J ends, which lost 0 bases and 3 bases, there was a span of 9 bases. The CDR3 runs to 15 residues.

The chain couples TRBV6-1 to TRBJ1-5; a weak D match, TRBD1 (6 bases). CDR1 MNHNS and CDR2 SASEGT come from the germline V gene. The CDR3 has 12 residues. V lost 6 bases, J lost 6 bases, and 9 bases lay in between. CDR3: CASRSGVQPQHF. The CDR3 DNA reads TGTGCCAGCAGATCAGGGGTTCAGCCCCAGCATTTT.

The genes are TRBV7-9 and TRBJ1-2; a weak D match, TRBD1 (5 bases). The CDR3 is made up of 15 amino acids. Trimming cost V 2 bases and J 6 bases, with 16 bases left between them. Germline V gene sequence: CDR1 SEHNR, CDR2 FQNEAQ (reference sequence). The CDR3 spells CASSLSLGLKDGYTF. In DNA, the CDR3 is TGTGCCAGCAGCTTAAGTCTGGGGCTCAAGGATGGCTACACCTTC.

In this sample, this clone turned up a few times. This may stem from a read error, because a much larger clone lies one nucleotide away. V usage is TRBV6-4 and J usage is TRBJ2-7; 10 bases agree with TRBD1. With 6 bases clipped from V and 1 base from J, the junction kept 6 bases outside the gene matches. Looked up from germline, CDR1 is MRHNA and CDR2 is SNTAGT. This CDR3 has 15 residues. The CDR3 bases are TGTGCCAGCAGGGATCGGACAGGGGGGTCCTACGAGCAGTACTTC. This encodes CASRDRTGGSYEQYF.

The chain uses TRBV27 and TRBJ1-2, with 7 positions matching TRBD1. CDR1 and CDR2 (germline): MNHEY, SMNVEV (reference sequence). This CDR3 has 14 amino acids. V was pared by 4 bases and J by 5 bases, with 7 bases of the junction left unmatched. The CDR3 nucleotides read TGTGCCAGCAGTTCCACGGACAGGTGGTATGGCTACACCTTC. It specifies CASSSTDRWYGYTF.

V is TRBV6-1 and J is TRBJ2-3, with 11 bases aligning to TRBD2. The V and J ends lost 1 base and 3 bases, in that order; junction bases with no gene match: 6. Germline V lookup: CDR1 MNHNS, CDR2 SASEGT. This CDR3 contains 17 residues. The CDR3, as DNA: TGTGCCAGCAGTGAAGTAAGACTAGCGGGGAGGACAGATACGCAGTATTTT. This sequence encodes CASSEVRLAGRTDTQYF.

This clone occurred a few times. The chain combines TRBV2 with TRBJ1-5, with D tentatively TRBD1 (6 bases). The CDR3 is 14 amino acids. The V gene lost 4 bases and the J gene lost 7 bases, with 14 bases spanning the gap. Germline values: CDR1 SNHLY, CDR2 FYNNEI. In nucleotides, the CDR3 is TGTGCCAGCAGTGTACAGGGAGTGGGGCAGCCCCAGCATTTT. It specifies CASSVQGVGQPQHF.